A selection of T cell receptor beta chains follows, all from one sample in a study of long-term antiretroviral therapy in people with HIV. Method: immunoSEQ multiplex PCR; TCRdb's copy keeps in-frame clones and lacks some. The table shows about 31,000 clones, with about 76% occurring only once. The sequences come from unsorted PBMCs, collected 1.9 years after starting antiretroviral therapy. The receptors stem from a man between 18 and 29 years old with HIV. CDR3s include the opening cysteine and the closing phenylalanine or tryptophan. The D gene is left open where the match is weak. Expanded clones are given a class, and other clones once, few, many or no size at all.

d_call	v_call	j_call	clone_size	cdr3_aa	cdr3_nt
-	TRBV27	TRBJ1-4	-	CASSPQAPINEKLFF	TGTGCCAGCAGCCCTCAGGCCCCGATTAATGAAAAACTGTTTTTT
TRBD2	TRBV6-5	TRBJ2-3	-	CASSDWGGGTDTQYF	TGTGCCAGTTCGGACTGGGGGGGAGGCACAGATACGCAGTATTTT
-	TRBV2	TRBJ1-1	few	CASSESRVLNTEAFF	TGTGCCAGCAGTGAAAGTAGGGTCCTGAACACTGAAGCTTTCTTT
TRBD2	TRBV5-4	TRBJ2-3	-	CASSNSGGRTDTQYF	TGTGCCAGCAGCAATAGCGGGGGACGCACAGATACGCAGTATTTT
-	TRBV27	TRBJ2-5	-	CASSLSQGTETQYF	TGTGCCAGCAGTTTATCTCAGGGGACTGAGACCCAGTACTTC
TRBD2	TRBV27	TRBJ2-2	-	CASKPGLAGPRELFF	TGTGCCAGCAAACCGGGACTAGCGGGTCCCCGGGAGCTGTTTTTT
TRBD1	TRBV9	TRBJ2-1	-	CASSVYPGQGVNEQFF	TGTGCCAGCAGCGTATATCCGGGACAGGGGGTTAATGAGCAGTTCTTC
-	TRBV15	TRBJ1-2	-	CATSRDATGFTF	TGTGCCACCAGCAGAGATGCGACCGGATTCACCTTC
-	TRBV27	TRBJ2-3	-	CAAGRPGYSTDTQYF	TGTGCCGCGGGGCGTCCAGGCTACAGCACAGATACGCAGTATTTT
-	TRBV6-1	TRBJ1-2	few	CASSANYGYTF	TGTGCCAGCAGTGCTAACTATGGCTACACCTTC
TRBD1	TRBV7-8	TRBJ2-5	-	CASSDDRVETQYF	TGTGCCAGCAGCGATGACAGGGTTGAGACCCAGTACTTC
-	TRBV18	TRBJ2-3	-	CASSPRHTDTQYF	TGTGCCAGCTCACCAAGACACACAGATACGCAGTATTTT
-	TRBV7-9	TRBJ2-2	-	CASSLFRGTNTGELFF	TGTGCCAGCAGCTTATTCAGGGGCACGAACACCGGGGAGCTGTTTTTT
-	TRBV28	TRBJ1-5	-	CASSSTGNQPQHF	TGTGCCAGCAGCAGTACAGGGAATCAGCCCCAGCATTTT
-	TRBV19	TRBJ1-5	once	CASSIARQSGHSNQPQHF	TGTGCCAGTAGTATAGCTAGGCAGTCGGGACACAGCAATCAGCCCCAGCATTTT
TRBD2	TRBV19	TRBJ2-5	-	CASSITSEETQYF	TGTGCCAGTAGTATAACTAGCGAGGAGACCCAGTACTTC
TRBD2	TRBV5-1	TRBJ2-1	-	CASSLTGGYNEQFF	TGCGCCAGCAGCTTGACGGGGGGCTACAATGAGCAGTTCTTC
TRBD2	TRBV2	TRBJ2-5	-	CASSERSGGSRETQYF	TGTGCCAGCAGTGAGCGTAGCGGGGGGAGCAGAGAGACCCAGTACTTC
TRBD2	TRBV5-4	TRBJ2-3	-	CASSLTSGGTDTQYF	TGTGCCAGCAGCTTGACTAGCGGGGGCACAGATACGCAGTATTTT
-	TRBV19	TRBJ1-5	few	CASNSGVTEMRTSNQPQHF	TGTGCCAGTAACTCGGGGGTGACAGAGATGAGAACTAGCAATCAGCCCCAGCATTTT
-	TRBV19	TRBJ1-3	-	CASTRGMAGNTIYF	TGTGCCAGTACCCGGGGGATGGCTGGAAACACCATATATTTT
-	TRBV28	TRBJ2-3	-	CASATFLTDTQYF	TGTGCCTCCGCTACCTTCCTCACAGATACGCAGTATTTT
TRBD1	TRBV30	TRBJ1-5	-	CAWSTPGQGARQPQHF	TGTGCCTGGAGTACACCGGGACAGGGGGCAAGGCAGCCCCAGCATTTT
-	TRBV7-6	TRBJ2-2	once	CASSSTGATNTGELFF	TGTGCCAGCAGTTCGACAGGTGCCACGAACACCGGGGAGCTGTTTTTT
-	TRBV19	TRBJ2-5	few	CASSTGFGIAETQYF	TGTGCCAGTAGTACGGGCTTCGGGATTGCAGAGACCCAGTACTTC
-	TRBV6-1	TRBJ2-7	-	CASSEWTVSYEQYF	TGTGCCAGCAGTGAATGGACAGTCTCCTACGAGCAGTACTTC
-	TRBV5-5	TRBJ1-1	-	CASSYGREWDTEAFF	TGTGCCAGCAGCTACGGCAGGGAATGGGACACTGAAGCTTTCTTT
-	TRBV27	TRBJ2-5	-	CASSLRGSQETQYF	TGTGCCAGCAGTTTACGGGGGTCCCAAGAGACCCAGTACTTC
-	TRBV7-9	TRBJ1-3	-	CASSPRGQNGNTIYF	TGTGCCAGCAGCCCTCGTGGACAGAATGGAAACACCATATATTTT
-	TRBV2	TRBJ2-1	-	CASSSGSDYNEQFF	TGTGCCAGCAGTTCGGGTAGCGACTACAATGAGCAGTTCTTC
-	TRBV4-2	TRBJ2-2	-	CASSPRGDTGELFF	TGTGCCAGCAGCCCCCGAGGCGACACCGGGGAGCTGTTTTTT
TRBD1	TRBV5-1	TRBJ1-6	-	CASSPMLRTGNSPLHF	TGCGCCAGCAGCCCCATGCTAAGGACAGGGAATTCACCCCTCCACTTT
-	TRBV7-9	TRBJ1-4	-	CASSLGAGDFATNEKLFF	TGTGCCAGCAGCTTAGGTGCAGGGGACTTTGCAACTAATGAAAAACTGTTTTTT
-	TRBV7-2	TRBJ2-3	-	CASSQARSWQYF	TGTGCCAGCAGCCAAGCACGGTCGTGGCAGTATTTT
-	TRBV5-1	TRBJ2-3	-	CASSLGRIRDDNTDTQYF	TGCGCCAGCAGCTTGGGGAGGATCCGGGACGACAACACAGATACGCAGTATTTT
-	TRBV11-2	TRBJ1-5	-	CASSLSGGPNQPQHF	TGTGCCAGCAGCTTATCAGGCGGGCCGAATCAGCCCCAGCATTTT
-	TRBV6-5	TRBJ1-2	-	CASSKGTNYGYTF	TGTGCCAGCAGTAAGGGAACTAACTATGGCTACACCTTC